The table lists the clone carrying this TCR beta chain with many counts. What it binds is unknown. Germline V CDR1 and CDR2: KGHSH, LQKENI. The V end was cut by 3 bases, the J end by 4 bases, with 12 bases between. CDR3 length: 14 residues. This record comes from a study of T cells in Graves' hyperthyroidism and ophthalmopathy. This sample holds PBMCs from approximately 10 ml fresh peripheral blood. RNA transcripts served as the template for amplifying TCR beta CDR3 regions. The TCR CDR3 was amplified in a first-round RT-PCR using the HTBI primer set. Each CDR3 protein gets one entry after TCRdb re-called the multiplex PCR reads with MiXCR. Here the sample spans roughly 530,000 distinct CDR3 sequences, 17% being singletons. General study results and limits: In simple terms, a model built on 13 V-J features told ophthalmopathy apart from stable hyperthyroidism.

The sequenced material came from blood. The J gene is TRBJ1-2, the V gene TRBV18; D ambiguous. The clonotype originates from a woman aged 18-29 years with Graves' ophthalmopathy. The CDR3 DNA follows: TGTGCCAGCTCACCGAACAACGAGCTCTATGGCTACACCTTC. Translating gives CASSPNNELYGYTF.